Listed below are T cell receptor beta chains from one sample, sequenced in a study of blood T cell repertoires in COVID-19. TCRdb's table, derived via immunoSEQ multiplex PCR, lists solely in-frame clones and lacks some. The table shows 150,000 to 200,000 clones, with 80% to 90% occurring only once. Sequencing used peripheral blood. These receptors were taken from a man between 65 and 85 years old with active or convalescent COVID-19. Each CDR3 is given with its conserved first and last residue. D genes are given only for firm matches. Where a row states a size, it is once, few, many or the class of an expanded clone; other rows omit it.

V gene: TRBV3-1/TRBV3-2; D gene: -; clone size: -; J gene: TRBJ1-5; CDR3 DNA: TGTGCCAGCAGCCAAGGCTCCCAGGGTAACAATCAGCCCCAGCATTTT; CDR3 protein: CASSQGSQGNNQPQHF
V gene: TRBV7-2; D gene: -; clone size: -; J gene: TRBJ2-6; CDR3 DNA: TGTGCCAGCCGACTCCTGGCGGCCGGGGCCAACGTCCTGACTTTC; CDR3 protein: CASRLLAAGANVLTF
V gene: TRBV7-8; D gene: TRBD2; clone size: -; J gene: TRBJ2-2; CDR3 DNA: TGTGCCAGCAGCTTAGCTGCGGGGGGGCGTATCGGGGAGCTGTTTTTT; CDR3 protein: CASSLAAGGRIGELFF
V gene: TRBV20-1; D gene: TRBD2; clone size: -; J gene: TRBJ2-5; CDR3 DNA: TGCAGTGCTAGTGTCGGGAGGGGTGAAGAGACCCAGTACTTC; CDR3 protein: CSASVGRGEETQYF
V gene: TRBV12-3/TRBV12-4; D gene: -; clone size: -; J gene: TRBJ2-5; CDR3 DNA: TGTGCCAGCAGTCCGGGTCAATGGGAGACCCAGTACTTC; CDR3 protein: CASSPGQWETQYF
V gene: TRBV7-2; D gene: -; clone size: -; J gene: TRBJ2-7; CDR3 DNA: TGTGCCAGCAGCCCCCAGCGGAGCTCCTACGAGCAGTACTTC; CDR3 protein: CASSPQRSSYEQYF
V gene: TRBV5-4; D gene: -; clone size: -; J gene: TRBJ2-5; CDR3 DNA: TGTGCCAGCAGCTTAATTAGGGAGAGGGAGACCCAGTACTTC; CDR3 protein: CASSLIRERETQYF
V gene: TRBV2; D gene: -; clone size: -; J gene: TRBJ1-1; CDR3 DNA: TGTGCCAGCACCCCCGACCAGGCGGGTGGCACTGAAGCTTTCTTT; CDR3 protein: CASTPDQAGGTEAFF
V gene: TRBV5-4; D gene: TRBD1; clone size: -; J gene: TRBJ2-5; CDR3 DNA: TGTGCCAGCAGCACCGGGACAGGGGACATAGAGACCCAGTACTTC; CDR3 protein: CASSTGTGDIETQYF
V gene: TRBV20-1; D gene: TRBD1; clone size: -; J gene: TRBJ1-1; CDR3 DNA: TGCAGTGCCCTTGGGACAGGGGAAGCTTTCTTT; CDR3 protein: CSALGTGEAFF
V gene: TRBV6-1; D gene: TRBD2; clone size: -; J gene: TRBJ2-1; CDR3 DNA: TGTGCCAGCAGTGAGATACTAGCGGGGAGATACAATGAGCAGTTCTTC; CDR3 protein: CASSEILAGRYNEQFF
V gene: TRBV5-6; D gene: TRBD1; clone size: once; J gene: TRBJ2-3; CDR3 DNA: TGTGCCAGCAGCTTGCCGGGACAGGGGGCAACGCAGTATTTT; CDR3 protein: CASSLPGQGATQYF
V gene: TRBV6-2/TRBV6-3; D gene: -; clone size: -; J gene: TRBJ2-1; CDR3 DNA: TGTGCCAGCAGTTATCGGCTAGCTGGCCCCTACAATGAGCAGTTCTTC; CDR3 protein: CASSYRLAGPYNEQFF
V gene: TRBV7-9; D gene: TRBD1; clone size: -; J gene: TRBJ2-3; CDR3 DNA: TGTGCCAGCAGCTTTGGTGACAGGGGTTCGACAGATACGCAGTATTTT; CDR3 protein: CASSFGDRGSTDTQYF
V gene: TRBV7-2; D gene: -; clone size: -; J gene: TRBJ2-7; CDR3 DNA: TGTGCCAGCAGCTACGGCAGGGGCTACGAGCAGTACTTC; CDR3 protein: CASSYGRGYEQYF
V gene: TRBV6-1; D gene: TRBD2; clone size: -; J gene: TRBJ2-3; CDR3 DNA: TGTGCCAGCAGTGAGGCTAGCGGGGTAGGCACAGATACGCAGTATTTT; CDR3 protein: CASSEASGVGTDTQYF
V gene: TRBV5-1; D gene: TRBD2; clone size: -; J gene: TRBJ2-7; CDR3 DNA: TGCGCCAGCAGCTTGGCCTACAGCGGGGGGTATTACGAGCAGTACTTC; CDR3 protein: CASSLAYSGGYYEQYF
V gene: TRBV5-6; D gene: -; clone size: -; J gene: TRBJ2-1; CDR3 DNA: TGTGCCAGCAGCTTGCTGGACAGATACGATAGCTCCTACAATGAGCAGTTCTTC; CDR3 protein: CASSLLDRYDSSYNEQFF
V gene: TRBV29-1; D gene: TRBD1; clone size: -; J gene: TRBJ1-2; CDR3 DNA: TGCAGCGTTGAAGGACAGGGCGCTGGGGGCTACACCTTC; CDR3 protein: CSVEGQGAGGYTF
V gene: TRBV7-8; D gene: TRBD2; clone size: -; J gene: TRBJ2-2; CDR3 DNA: TGTGCCAGCAGCTCTGGACTAGCATCGTCCGGGGAGCTGTTTTTT; CDR3 protein: CASSSGLASSGELFF
V gene: TRBV4-3; D gene: TRBD1; clone size: once; J gene: TRBJ1-1; CDR3 DNA: TGCGCCAGCAGCCCCCGGGACAGGGGGGGCACTGAAGCTTTCTTT; CDR3 protein: CASSPRDRGGTEAFF
V gene: TRBV9; D gene: -; clone size: -; J gene: TRBJ2-1; CDR3 DNA: TGTGCCAGCAGCGTAGCTCAGACTAGAGATAATGAGCAGTTCTTC; CDR3 protein: CASSVAQTRDNEQFF
V gene: TRBV7-2; D gene: TRBD2; clone size: -; J gene: TRBJ2-3; CDR3 DNA: TGTGCCAGCAGCCCAGGTGCGGGGGGGCAAACAGATACGCAGTATTTT; CDR3 protein: CASSPGAGGQTDTQYF
V gene: TRBV6-1; D gene: -; clone size: -; J gene: TRBJ1-5; CDR3 DNA: TGTGCCAGCAGTGAGACCGGAGGCGGGGCAGGCGGAGTCTATCAGCCCCAGCATTTT; CDR3 protein: CASSETGGGAGGVYQPQHF
V gene: TRBV29-1; D gene: -; clone size: -; J gene: TRBJ2-7; CDR3 DNA: TGCAGCGTTGGTGGCGGGGGCGGGAACGAGCAGTACTTC; CDR3 protein: CSVGGGGGNEQYF
V gene: TRBV7-2; D gene: -; clone size: few; J gene: TRBJ1-4; CDR3 DNA: TGTGCCAGCAGCTTAGGGATGGTGGGGGGGGCGTCCGGCGATGAAAAACTGTTTTTT; CDR3 protein: CASSLGMVGGASGDEKLFF